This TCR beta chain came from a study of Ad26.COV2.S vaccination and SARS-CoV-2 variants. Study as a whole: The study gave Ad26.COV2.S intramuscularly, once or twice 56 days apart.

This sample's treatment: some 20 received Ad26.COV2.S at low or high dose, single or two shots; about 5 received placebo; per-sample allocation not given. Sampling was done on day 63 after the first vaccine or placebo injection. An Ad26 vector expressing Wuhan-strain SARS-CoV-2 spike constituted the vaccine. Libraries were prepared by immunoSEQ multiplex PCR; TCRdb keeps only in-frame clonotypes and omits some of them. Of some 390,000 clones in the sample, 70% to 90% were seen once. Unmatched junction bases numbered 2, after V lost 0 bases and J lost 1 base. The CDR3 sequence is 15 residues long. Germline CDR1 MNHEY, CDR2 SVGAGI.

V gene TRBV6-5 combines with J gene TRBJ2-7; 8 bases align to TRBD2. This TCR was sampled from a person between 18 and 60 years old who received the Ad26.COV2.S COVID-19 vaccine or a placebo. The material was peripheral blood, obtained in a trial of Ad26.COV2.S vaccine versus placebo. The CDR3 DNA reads TGTGCCAGCAGTTACTCAGCGGGGGAATCCTACGAGCAGTACTTC. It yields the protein CASSYSAGESYEQYF.